Following are 32 T cell receptor beta chains from one sample sequenced in a study of low-dose radiotherapy and immunotherapy resistance in tumors. Covering alpha and beta chains, TRAV- and TRBV-specific primers were used for the first-strand cDNA. With a constant-region primer and a V-primer adapter, TCRs were subjected to about 20 PCR cycles of amplification. One entry per CDR3 protein results from TCRdb running MiXCR on the reads. The sample records tens of thousands of distinct CDR3 sequences, roughly 30% being singletons. The time point: before trial treatment. Sequences were derived from PBMCs, sampled before treatment. All receptors derive from a female donor with ovarian cancer.

A note on this clonotype: A far larger clone differs by one base, so this is likely a read error. The rearrangement uses TRBV5-3 and TRBJ2-5; D perhaps matches TRBD2 (5 bases). TRBV5-3 falls under the ORF class, with uncertain function. The length of the CDR3 is 15 residues. CDR3 sequence: CASSLVGVIYNEQYF. The CDR3 coding sequence is TGTGCCAGCAGCTTGGTGGGAGTTATCTACAATGAGCAGTACTTC.

This clonotype was seen ten or more times. V is TRBV7-9 and J is TRBJ2-7, with D possibly TRBD1 on 6 matching bases. V was cut by 2 bases and J by 5 bases, with 22 bases left in between. CDR1 is SEHNR and CDR2 is FQNEAQ in the germline V gene (reference sequence). The CDR3 spans 17 residues. This CDR3 is CASSLKGLGTKRHEQYF. The CDR3 DNA reads TGTGCCAGCAGCTTAAAGGGCCTGGGGACAAAGAGGCACGAGCAGTACTTC.

This clonotype showed up just a few times. The chain links TRBV28 to TRBJ1-2; D ambiguous. In germline, CDR1 is MDHEN, CDR2 SYDVKM. CDR3 length: 13 amino acids. The germline V and J ends were trimmed by 6 bases and 5 bases, with 13 bases remaining between them. The chain's CDR3 is CASSLPGAYGYTF. CDR3 DNA sequence: TGTGCCAGCAGCCTCCCGGGAGCGTATGGCTACACCTTC.

A remark on this clonotype: A far larger clone lies a single base away; this is likely a read error. The chain combines TRBV2 with TRBJ2-7; 11 bases align to TRBD2. With 5 bases clipped from V and 7 bases from J, the junction kept 10 bases outside the gene matches. This CDR3 is built from 15 residues. Per the germline V gene, CDR1 is SNHLY and CDR2 is FYNNEI. The CDR3 is CASSPLAGGPGEQYF. DNA for the CDR3: TGTGCCAGCAGTCCTTTAGCGGGGGGGCCCGGTGAGCAGTACTTC.

This clonotype showed up many times. The chain couples TRBV7-8 to TRBJ1-6, with a possible D match to TRBD1 (5 bases). Trimming removed 5 bases at V and 10 bases at J, with 15 bases between. The CDR3 consists of 14 residues. Per the germline V gene, CDR1 is SGHVS and CDR2 is FQNEAQ. The CDR3 is CASSIFGTDSPLHF. DNA for the CDR3: TGTGCCAGCAGCATTTTTGGGACGGACTCACCCCTCCACTTT.

This clonotype showed up many times. The chain is built from TRBV5-1 and TRBJ2-1; D unclear. CDR3 length: 17 residues. Germline CDR1 reads SGHRS; CDR2 reads YFSETQ. The V gene lost 4 bases and the J gene lost 2 bases, with 19 bases spanning the gap. This chain's CDR3 is CASSPGGLTPAYNEQFF. The DNA of the CDR3 is TGCGCCAGCAGCCCTGGTGGGCTGACTCCGGCCTACAATGAGCAGTTCTTC.

Notes on this clonotype: One end of the junction fails to match germline, which may point to a read error. This chain uses TRBV11-1 with TRBJ2-5; 9 bases align to TRBD1. From germline, CDR1 is SGHAT and CDR2 FQDESV (reference sequence). This CDR3 spans 14 amino acids. As DNA, the CDR3 is TGTGCCAGCAGCCCGGGACAGGGCCAAGGGACCCAGTACTTC. Its protein is CASSPGQGQGTQYF.

The sample holds many counts of this clonotype. The V call is TRBV30, the J call TRBJ2-2; D call uncertain. The V gene's germline CDR1 is GTSNPN and CDR2 SVGIG (reference sequence). V lost 0 bases and J lost 7, with 9 bases in between. CDR3 size: 13 residues. CDR3 loop: CAWSVERIGELFF. CDR3 DNA: TGTGCCTGGAGTGTCGAGCGTATCGGGGAGCTGTTTTTT.

In its sample, this clonotype was seen many times. The V gene is TRBV20-1, the J gene TRBJ1-2, with TRBD1 as a possible D gene (6 bases). The ends were cut back, 0 bases at V and 3 bases at J, with 14 bases in the middle. The CDR3 sequence is 15 residues long. Germline CDR1 is DFQATT and CDR2 is SNEGSKA (reference sequence). CDR3 amino acids: CSARDQAGVYYGYTF. DNA of the CDR3: TGCAGTGCTAGAGATCAGGCAGGGGTCTACTATGGCTACACCTTC.

This clonotype has a count of ten or more. The J gene is TRBJ2-2, the V gene TRBV4-1; maybe TRBD2 (5 bases). V gave up 0 bases and J gave up 6 bases, with 11 bases separating them. Per germline, CDR1 MGHRA and CDR2 YSYEKL. CDR3 size: 15 residues. This CDR3 reads CASSQDWPRAGELFF. Here the CDR3 DNA reads TGCGCCAGCAGCCAAGACTGGCCGCGGGCCGGGGAGCTGTTTTTT.

This clonotype appeared many times. The chain uses TRBV5-1 and TRBJ2-3; tentative D call: TRBD1 (6 bases). CDR3 length: 15 amino acids. Germline V gives CDR1 SGHRS, CDR2 YFSETQ. V dropped 0 bases and J dropped 4 bases, with 12 bases sitting between them. The CDR3 nucleotides are TGCGCCAGCAGCTTGGGACAGGTATTATCAGATACGCAGTATTTT. Protein: CASSLGQVLSDTQYF.

The chain employs TRBV20-1 and TRBJ2-1, with 16 bases that match TRBD2. The germline V gene encodes CDR1 DFQATT and CDR2 SNEGSKA (reference sequence). V dropped 4 bases and J dropped 8; count of bases not matched to a gene: 5. The CDR3 sequence is 15 residues long. CDR3 residues: CSATSGTSGRDEQFF. In nucleotides, the CDR3 is TGCAGTGCTACATCCGGGACTAGCGGGAGGGATGAGCAGTTCTTC.

This clonotype has at least ten counts. This sequence joins TRBV20-1 and TRBJ2-7; perhaps D is TRBD1 or TRBD2 (5 bases each). CDR1 and CDR2 (germline): DFQATT, SNEGSKA (reference sequence). V lost 6 bases and J 3 bases, leaving 18 bases between the germline ends. The CDR3 runs to 14 residues. The CDR3 sequence is CSADEGSGNYEQYF. DNA of the CDR3: TGCAGTGCGGACGAGGGGAGTGGGAACTACGAGCAGTACTTC.

This clonotype was detected ten times or more. The rearrangement links TRBV20-1 to TRBJ1-6; no clear D. The CDR3 sequence is 13 residues long. Germline CDR1 reads DFQATT; CDR2 reads SNEGSKA (reference sequence). The V gene lost 0 bases and the J gene lost 8 bases, with 8 bases spanning the gap. The CDR3 region has the DNA TGCAGTGCTAGAGATGCCCCCGATTCACCCCTCCACTTT. This gives the protein CSARDAPDSPLHF.

The rearrangement joins TRBV10-3 to TRBJ1-2; TRBD1 might be the D (5 bases). Deletions cut 5 bases from V and 5 bases from J, with 15 bases between. Germline lookup yields CDR1 ENHRY and CDR2 SYGVKD. The CDR3 runs 14 residues. The CDR3 reads CAISPATAAYGYTF. The CDR3 DNA reads as TGTGCCATCAGTCCTGCGACAGCCGCGTATGGCTACACCTTC.

With regard to this clonotype: With a far larger clone one base away, a read error is the likely cause. The V and J genes are TRBV6-5 and TRBJ2-1; 8 bases align to TRBD2. Germline assignment: CDR1 MNHEY and CDR2 SVGAGI. The CDR3 is 14 residues long. The ends lost 2 bases at V and 11 bases at J; junction bases unmatched: 8. CDR3 region: CASSYILAGDQQFF. The CDR3 nucleotides read TGTGCCAGCAGTTACATCCTAGCGGGCGATCAGCAGTTCTTC.

This clonotype was detected ten times or more. CDR3 sequence reads: CASSLVLAGSSYNEQFF. The CDR3, as DNA: TGCGCCAGCAGCTTGGTACTAGCGGGGAGCTCCTACAATGAGCAGTTCTTC. This rearrangement joins TRBV5-1 to TRBJ2-1; TRBD2 matches at 10 bases. The CDR3 spans 17 residues. The V and J ends lost 0 bases and 0 bases, in that order; junction bases with no gene match: 3. Per germline, CDR1 SGHRS and CDR2 YFSETQ.

This clonotype has at least ten counts. This chain joins TRBV29-1 and TRBJ2-7, with a tentative D call TRBD2 (5 bases). CDR1 is SQVTM and CDR2 is ANQGSEA in the germline V gene. With 5 bases removed from V and 2 bases from J, the gap between germline ends came to 10 bases. CDR3 length: 12 residues. The CDR3 nucleotides read TGCAGCGTTCTGGGAGATCCCTACGAGCAGTACTTC. This translates into CSVLGDPYEQYF.

This clonotype was picked up a small number of times. The rearrangement uses TRBV2 and TRBJ2-1; 7 nucleotides align to TRBD2. V trimming: 2 bases; J trimming: 10 bases; junction bases outside the gene matches: 8. Germline V gives CDR1 SNHLY, CDR2 FYNNEI. CDR3 length: 14 amino acids. The CDR3 DNA reads TGTGCCAGCAGTGAATGGGCCTCTAGCGGAGAGCAGTTCTTC. Translating it yields CASSEWASSGEQFF.

This clonotype has ten or more counts. The chain couples TRBV7-9 to TRBJ1-1; 9 bases agree with TRBD1. With V trimmed by 1 base and J by 8 bases, 8 bases remained unmatched. This CDR3 spans 15 amino acids. Germline values: CDR1 SEHNR, CDR2 FQNEAQ (reference sequence). CDR3: CASSLGLDGTGEAFF. CDR3 DNA sequence: TGTGCCAGCAGCTTAGGCCTGGACGGGACAGGGGAAGCTTTCTTT.

This clonotype was counted at least ten times. The chain has TRBV5-5 and TRBJ2-3; 13 nucleotides match TRBD2. The trim removed 5 bases at V and 2 bases at J, leaving 5 bases unmatched. This CDR3 has 16 amino acids. Per germline, CDR1 SGHKS and CDR2 YYEKEE (reference sequence). This chain's CDR3 is CASSWTSGRDTDTQYF. The CDR3 DNA sequence: TGTGCCAGCAGTTGGACTAGCGGGAGAGACACAGATACGCAGTATTTT.

The sample holds a few counts of this clonotype. This chain joins TRBV5-3 and TRBJ2-5; 8 bases fit TRBD1. TRBV5-3 falls under the ORF class, with uncertain function. V shed 8 bases, J shed 8 bases, and the junction held 8 bases outside the gene matches. The CDR3 has 12 amino acids. The CDR3 DNA follows: TGTGCCAGCAGCAGGGGGCAGAGAACCCAGTACTTC. This encodes CASSRGQRTQYF.

This clonotype was counted a few times. CDR3 bases: TGTGCCAGTAGTACCCGGGCTAGCGGAAACAATGAGCAGTTCTTC. Translated, it gives CASSTRASGNNEQFF. The J gene is TRBJ2-1, the V gene TRBV19, with 7 bases identical to TRBD2. CDR1 and CDR2 from the germline V gene are LNHDA and SQIVND (reference sequence). The CDR3 extends over 15 amino acids. The trim removed 4 bases at V and 5 bases at J, leaving 8 bases unmatched.

This clonotype was seen ten or more times. The chain carries TRBV12-3 or TRBV12-4 and TRBJ2-1; D remains unclear. The CDR3 covers 16 residues. Between the trimmed V and J ends, which lost 3 bases and 4 bases, there was a span of 16 bases. DNA for the CDR3: TGTGCCAGCAGTTTCAGTATTGGGTCGGCATACAATGAGCAGTTCTTC. Amino acids: CASSFSIGSAYNEQFF.

A few counts support this clonotype. The rearrangement links TRBV7-3 to TRBJ1-6; TRBD1 is a possible D gene (6 bases). Germline values: CDR1 SGHTA, CDR2 FQGTGA. The CDR3 has 13 residues. Trimming left V 3 bases short and J 12 bases short, with 12 bases between. This CDR3 is CASSFNSGEPLHF. In nucleotides, the CDR3 is TGTGCCAGCAGCTTCAACTCAGGGGAACCCCTCCACTTT.

The sample holds many counts of this clonotype. This chain uses TRBV7-9 with TRBJ2-7; no reliable D call. V lost 5 bases and J 2 bases, leaving 4 bases between the germline ends. Germline CDR1 reads SEHNR; CDR2 reads FQNEAQ (reference sequence). This CDR3 contains 11 residues. The DNA of the CDR3 is TGTGCCAGCAGCAATACCTACGAGCAGTACTTC. The encoded protein is CASSNTYEQYF.

This clonotype was seen repeatedly, ten times or more. The chain combines TRBV7-2 with TRBJ2-3; 10 bases fit TRBD2. Germline CDR1 reads SGHTA; CDR2 reads FQGNSA. The CDR3 length is 17 residues. The J segment lost 3 bases and the V segment lost 5 bases, leaving 11 bases of the junction unmatched. In nucleotides, the CDR3 is TGTGCCAGCAGCGCCCCCGGAGCGGGGGGGCGGACAGATACGCAGTATTTT. As protein: CASSAPGAGGRTDTQYF.

This clonotype has a count of ten or more. The junction differs from germline at one of its ends, possibly a read error. This rearrangement joins TRBV20-1 to TRBJ2-5, with TRBD2 matching 9 bases. The CDR3 runs to 14 residues. CDR1 is DFQATT and CDR2 is SNEGSKA in the germline V gene (reference sequence). CDR3 amino acids: CCAPTSGPQETQYF. Here the CDR3 DNA reads TGCTGTGCCCCGACTAGCGGCCCTCAAGAGACCCAGTACTTC.

The rearrangement links TRBV12-3 or TRBV12-4 to TRBJ1-5; 12 bases match TRBD1. V trimming: 8 bases; J trimming: 4 bases; junction bases outside the gene matches: 9. CDR3 length: 16 amino acids. CDR3 sequence (DNA): TGTGCCAGCTCCGGGACAGGGGGCCGGACTAATCAGCCCCAGCATTTT. Its translation: CASSGTGGRTNQPQHF.

The chain has TRBV29-1 and TRBJ2-3; the D is unclear. From germline, CDR1 is SQVTM and CDR2 ANQGSEA. V lost 7 bases and J 6 bases, leaving 8 bases between the germline ends. The CDR3 covers 10 residues. CDR3 sequence: CSANTDTQYF. CDR3 coding DNA: TGCAGCGCGAACACGGATACGCAGTATTTT.

This clonotype was observed at least ten times. This rearrangement joins TRBV4-2 to TRBJ2-3; 14 nucleotides align to TRBD2. CDR3 length: 17 amino acids. The V gene end was trimmed by 0 bases and the J gene end by 5 bases; junction bases not matched to a gene: 4. Germline V gene sequence: CDR1 LGHNA, CDR2 YNFKEQ. The CDR3 loop is CASSQETSGRARDTQYF. DNA of the CDR3: TGTGCCAGCAGCCAAGAGACTAGCGGGAGGGCTAGAGATACGCAGTATTTT.

There are many counts of this clonotype. This chain uses TRBV15 with TRBJ2-7, with D tentatively TRBD1 (6 bases). V lost 0 bases and J lost 5, with 14 bases in between. The CDR3 runs to 15 residues. In germline, CDR1 is LNHNV, CDR2 YYDKDF (reference sequence). This chain's CDR3 is CATSRDRTATDEQYF. As DNA, the CDR3 is TGTGCCACCAGCAGAGATAGGACAGCCACGGACGAGCAGTACTTC.